The 15 T cell receptor beta chains in this list originate from one sample, sequenced in a study of cytomegalovirus exposure and HLA in healthy donors. 60 Vbeta and 13 Jbeta primers were used in PCR. The protocol was immunoSEQ multiplex PCR, while the TCRdb copy is restricted to in-frame clones and leaves out a portion. The listing records about 170,000 clones. The source material was PBMCs. The receptors were sampled from a woman under 30 in good health and CMV-seropositive.

In the case of this clone: Other nucleotide sequences in the sample specify the same CDR3. The genes are TRBV6-1 and TRBJ1-1; 10 bases line up with TRBD1. With 3 bases clipped from V and 5 bases from J, the junction kept 3 bases outside the gene matches. Germline values: CDR1 MNHNS, CDR2 SASEGT. The CDR3 totals 14 residues. Here the CDR3 reads CASSDDRGRTEAFF. The CDR3 DNA is TGTGCCAGCAGTGACGACAGGGGGCGTACTGAAGCTTTCTTT.

The rearrangement uses TRBV19 and TRBJ2-1, with 11 bases that match TRBD2. CDR3 length equals 17 residues. J gave up 0 bases and V 8 bases, and 9 bases lay outside the gene matches. Looked up from germline, CDR1 is LNHDA and CDR2 is SQIVND (reference sequence). The CDR3, as DNA: TGTGCCAGTTGTAGGACTAGCGGGTTAAGCTCCTACAATGAGCAGTTCTTC. Its protein product is CASCRTSGLSSYNEQFF.

The V call is TRBV6-5, the J call TRBJ2-2; D remains ambiguous. The CDR3 is made up of 14 amino acids. The ends were cut back, 2 bases at V and 5 bases at J, with 9 bases in the middle. Germline V gene sequence: CDR1 MNHEY, CDR2 SVGAGI. The CDR3 DNA reads as TGTGCCAGCAGTTACCCCGCCAGGACCGGGGAGCTGTTTTTT. The encoded protein is CASSYPARTGELFF.

The chain is built from TRBV5-1 and TRBJ1-1; D gene unclear. The CDR3 has 15 residues. Deletions cut 1 base from V and 7 bases from J, with 17 bases between. Per the germline V gene, CDR1 is SGHRS and CDR2 is YFSETQ. Here the CDR3 reads CASSLRPGNADEAFF. For the CDR3, the DNA is TGCGCCAGCAGCTTGCGACCGGGAAATGCGGATGAAGCTTTCTTT. The whole variable domain, filled in from reference TRBV5-1 and TRBJ1-1, reads KAGVTQTPRYLIKTRGQQVTLSCSPISGHRSVSWYQQTPGQGLQFLFEYFSETQRNKGNFPGRFSGRQFSNSRSEMNVSTLELGDSALYLCASSLRPGNADEAFFGQGTRLTVV.

The chain employs TRBV7-2 and TRBJ2-7; 9 bases line up with TRBD1. Losses at the gene ends were 3 bases for V and 4 bases for J; bases not matched to a gene: 7. CDR1 and CDR2 from the germline V gene are SGHTA and FQGNSA. The length of the CDR3 is 15 residues. CDR3 in DNA: TGTGCCAGCAGCTTTGACAGGGGGATCCCATACGAGCAGTACTTC. It encodes CASSFDRGIPYEQYF.

The chain has TRBV5-6 and TRBJ1-1; TRBD1 agrees at 8 bases. The CDR3 has 17 amino acids. The J segment lost 0 bases and the V segment lost 4 bases, leaving 11 bases of the junction unmatched. CDR1 is SGHDT and CDR2 is YYEEEE in the germline V gene. The CDR3 nucleotides read TGTGCCAGCAGCCCGCAGGGGGCGCAACCTTTGAACACTGAAGCTTTCTTT. It codes for CASSPQGAQPLNTEAFF. Variable domain in full (rest from reference TRBV5-6 and TRBJ1-1): DAGVTQSPTHLIKTRGQQVTLRCSPKSGHDTVSWYQQALGQGPQFIFQYYEEEERQRGNFPDRFSGHQFPNYSSELNVNALLLGDSALYLCASSPQGAQPLNTEAFFGQGTRLTVV.

The chain recombines TRBV6-4 with TRBJ2-3; 11 bases agree with TRBD2. V was clipped by 2 bases and J by 4 bases; unmatched bases: 2. CDR3 length: 15 amino acids. The germline V gene encodes CDR1 MRHNA and CDR2 SNTAGT. The CDR3 nucleotides read TGTGCCAGCAGTGACCATAGCGGGGGGGCAGATACGCAGTATTTT. Translated, it gives CASSDHSGGADTQYF.

The gene calls are TRBV5-1 and TRBJ1-4; unclear D gene. The length of the CDR3 is 15 residues. CDR1 SGHRS and CDR2 YFSETQ come from the germline V gene. V gave up 4 bases and J gave up 7 bases, with 17 bases separating them. CDR3 residues: CASSPTPTDGEKLFF. CDR3 DNA: TGCGCCAGCAGCCCAACCCCTACAGACGGTGAAAAACTGTTTTTT.

The rearrangement uses TRBV2 and TRBJ2-7; D is ambiguous. The length of the CDR3 is 12 residues. Per the germline V gene, CDR1 is SNHLY and CDR2 is FYNNEI. The V and J ends lost 5 bases and 3 bases respectively, with 8 bases between them. The CDR3 nucleotides read TGTGCCAGCAGTTTCGATAGCTACGAGCAGTACTTC. This translates into CASSFDSYEQYF.

The genes are TRBV7-6 and TRBJ2-5; 9 bases match TRBD1. From germline, CDR1 is SGHVS and CDR2 FNYEAQ. CDR3 length: 14 amino acids. Unmatched junction bases numbered 5, after V lost 5 bases and J lost 4 bases. The CDR3 loop reads CASSQTGGRETQYF. CDR3 nucleotides: TGTGCCAGCAGCCAAACAGGGGGCAGAGAGACCCAGTACTTC.

The chain combines TRBV7-8 with TRBJ1-2; D call uncertain. The V gene's germline CDR1 is SGHVS and CDR2 FQNEAQ. This CDR3 contains 14 residues. V was cut by 0 bases and J by 8 bases, with 13 bases left in between. The chain's CDR3 is CASSLAREGGGYTF. The DNA for the CDR3 is TGTGCCAGCAGCTTAGCGCGGGAGGGAGGCGGCTACACCTTC.

J is TRBJ1-2 and V is TRBV7-9, with TRBD1 as a possible D gene (5 bases). V lost 5 bases and J 0 bases, leaving 19 bases between the germline ends. Germline V gives CDR1 SEHNR, CDR2 FQNEAQ (reference sequence). CDR3 length equals 17 residues. The DNA for the CDR3 is TGTGCCAGCAGCCCAAAAGGTGACAGTTTAGCTAACTATGGCTACACCTTC. Amino acid sequence: CASSPKGDSLANYGYTF.

The J gene is TRBJ2-5, the V gene TRBV5-4; 11 nucleotides line up with TRBD2. Germline V gene sequence: CDR1 SGHNT, CDR2 YYREEE (reference sequence). V shed 4 bases, J shed 3 bases, and the junction held 5 bases outside the gene matches. CDR3 length: 15 residues. CDR3 amino acids: CASSTGLAGKETQYF. CDR3 bases: TGTGCCAGCAGCACCGGACTAGCGGGCAAAGAGACCCAGTACTTC.

The chain joins TRBV19 to TRBJ2-7, with TRBD2 as a possible D gene (6 bases). Trimming took off 5 bases at V and 3 bases at J, with 20 bases between the two ends. CDR3 length: 16 amino acids. The germline CDR1 and CDR2 sequences are LNHDA and SQIVND (reference sequence). The CDR3 DNA follows: TGTGCCAGTAGTCTTCCCGGGGAGGCCCCTTACTACGAGCAGTACTTC. It yields the protein CASSLPGEAPYYEQYF. Full variable domain (outside the CDR3, taken from reference TRBV19 and TRBJ2-7): DGGITQSPKYLFRKEGQNVTLSCEQNLNHDAMYWYRQDPGQGLRLIYYSQIVNDFQKGDIAEGYSVSREKKESFPLTVTSAQKNPTAFYLCASSLPGEAPYYEQYFGPGTRLTVT.

The gene calls are TRBV7-9 and TRBJ2-2, with 7 bases fitting TRBD2. The CDR3 length is 13 residues. With V trimmed by 5 bases and J by 7 bases, 4 bases remained unmatched. Germline CDR1 is SEHNR and CDR2 is FQNEAQ (reference sequence). The CDR3 region is CASSPREGGELFF. CDR3 DNA: TGTGCCAGCAGCCCGAGGGAGGGCGGGGAGCTGTTTTTT.